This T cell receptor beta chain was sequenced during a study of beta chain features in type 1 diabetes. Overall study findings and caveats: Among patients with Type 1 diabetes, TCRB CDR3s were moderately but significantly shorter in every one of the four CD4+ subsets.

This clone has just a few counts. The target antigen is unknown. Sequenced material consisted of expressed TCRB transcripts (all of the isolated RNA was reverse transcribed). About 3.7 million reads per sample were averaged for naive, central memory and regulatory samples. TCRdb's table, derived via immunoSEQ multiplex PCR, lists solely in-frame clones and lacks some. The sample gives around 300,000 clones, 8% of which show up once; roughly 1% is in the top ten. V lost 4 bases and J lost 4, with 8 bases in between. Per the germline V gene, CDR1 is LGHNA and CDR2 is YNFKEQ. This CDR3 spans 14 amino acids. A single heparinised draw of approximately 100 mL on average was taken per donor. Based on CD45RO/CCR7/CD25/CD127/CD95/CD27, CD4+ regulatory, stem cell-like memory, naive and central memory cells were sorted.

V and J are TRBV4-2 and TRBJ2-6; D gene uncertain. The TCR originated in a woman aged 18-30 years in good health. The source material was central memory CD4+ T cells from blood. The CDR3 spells CASSPNTGANVLTF. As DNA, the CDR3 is TGTGCCAGCAGCCCAAACACCGGGGCCAACGTCCTGACTTTC.